One sample yielded the 23 T cell receptor beta chains listed below, sequenced in a study of PD-L1 blockade in urothelial cancer (dated by TCRdb to 2016 to 2017). The library was built by means of the immunoSEQ multiplex PCR assay. Sourced from immuneACCESS, this table was stored by TCRdb with only in-frame sequences that have V and J called. A share of the clones is absent; for the studies checked, an unresolved V gene accounts for under half, and the remainder has no known explanation. This sample is represented by over 75,000 clones; over 65% of them were singletons. The ten most abundant clones make up around 15% of the sample. This specimen's time point label, interpreted: pretreatment peripheral blood. The source material was PBMCs, sampled around atezolizumab (anti-PD-L1) treatment. The receptors come from a man aged 55-75 years with urothelial cancer.

This chain connects TRBV5-1 to TRBJ2-1, with 8 bases fitting TRBD1. CDR1 is SGHRS and CDR2 is YFSETQ in the germline V gene. V was pared by 0 bases and J by 7 bases, with 3 bases of the junction left unmatched. The CDR3 has 14 amino acids. CDR3: CASSLGQGKNEQFF. CDR3 sequence (DNA): TGCGCCAGCAGCTTGGGACAGGGGAAAAATGAGCAGTTCTTC.

The chain combines TRBV6-1 with TRBJ1-2; no definite D call. Trimming shortened V by 7 bases and J by 5 bases, and 11 bases separated the two germline ends. The CDR3 runs 12 residues. Germline CDR1 reads MNHNS; CDR2 reads SASEGT. The CDR3 reads CASTFQTYGYTF. The CDR3 nucleotides read TGTGCCAGCACCTTTCAGACTTATGGCTACACCTTC.

This sequence joins TRBV9 and TRBJ1-3; no definite D call. Trimming stripped 5 bases from V and 1 base from J, with 10 bases between. Germline-derived CDR1 and CDR2 are SGDLS and YYNGEE. The CDR3 has 14 amino acids. CDR3: CASSPGGSGNTIYF. CDR3 in DNA: TGTGCCAGCAGTCCAGGAGGGTCTGGAAACACCATATATTTT.

The chain links TRBV5-1 to TRBJ2-7; 9 bases map to TRBD1. CDR1 and CDR2 (germline): SGHRS, YFSETQ. The CDR3 runs to 16 residues. V dropped 4 bases and J dropped 2; count of bases not matched to a gene: 10. The chain's CDR3 is CASSPARDRAAYEQYF. The CDR3 nucleotides are TGCGCCAGCAGCCCGGCGAGGGACAGGGCTGCCTACGAGCAGTACTTC.

Only one count was recorded for this clone. The chain uses TRBV5-1 and TRBJ2-3, with 13 bases identical to TRBD2. CDR1 is SGHRS, CDR2 YFSETQ, per germline. V trimming: 4 bases; J trimming: 3 bases; junction bases outside the gene matches: 2. The CDR3 is made up of 15 amino acids. CDR3 in amino acids: CASSPGLAGTDTQYF. The CDR3 coding sequence is TGCGCCAGCAGCCCGGGACTAGCGGGAACAGATACGCAGTATTTT.

The genes are TRBV7-6 and TRBJ2-7, with 8 bases lining up with TRBD2. The V gene's germline CDR1 is SGHVS and CDR2 FNYEAQ. This CDR3 comprises 16 residues. The V and J ends lost 5 bases and 1 base, in that order; junction bases with no gene match: 10. CDR3: CASSGRSGEGSYEQYF. Here the CDR3 DNA reads TGTGCCAGCAGCGGACGTAGCGGGGAAGGTTCCTACGAGCAGTACTTC.

The chain joins TRBV29-1 to TRBJ2-7; D perhaps matches TRBD2 (5 bases). The CDR3 spans 14 residues. Germline V CDR1 and CDR2: SQVTM, ANQGSEA. Trimming took off 5 bases at V and 0 bases at J, with 14 bases between the two ends. The CDR3 DNA reads as TGCAGCGTTTCCGTTTCCGGAGGCTCCTACGAGCAGTACTTC. Translation gives CSVSVSGGSYEQYF.

This clone was counted a few times. V gene TRBV14 combines with J gene TRBJ2-1; 7 bases fit TRBD1. The CDR3 extends over 15 amino acids. The V and J ends lost 4 bases and 0 bases, in that order; junction bases with no gene match: 3. Germline-derived CDR1 and CDR2 are SGHDN and FVKESK. CDR3 region: CASSRAGGSYNEQFF. For the CDR3, the DNA is TGTGCCAGCAGCCGAGCAGGGGGCTCCTACAATGAGCAGTTCTTC.

This clone occurred a few times. J is TRBJ2-7 and V is TRBV5-1; tentatively, D is TRBD1 (7 bases). The CDR3 is 15 amino acids. V lost 0 bases and J 4 bases, leaving 14 bases between the germline ends. Germline V gene lookup returns CDR1 SGHRS and CDR2 YFSETQ. The CDR3 loop reads CASSLGGAGQYEQYF. The CDR3 nucleotides read TGCGCCAGCAGCTTGGGGGGGGCGGGACAGTACGAGCAGTACTTC. The full variable domain, its missing parts supplied by reference TRBV5-1 and TRBJ2-7, is KAGVTQTPRYLIKTRGQQVTLSCSPISGHRSVSWYQQTPGQGLQFLFEYFSETQRNKGNFPGRFSGRQFSNSRSEMNVSTLELGDSALYLCASSLGGAGQYEQYFGPGTRLTVT.

The gene calls are TRBV5-1 and TRBJ2-3; 9 nucleotides align to TRBD2. CDR1 is SGHRS, CDR2 YFSETQ, per germline. This CDR3 contains 16 residues. The ends lost 0 bases at V and 2 bases at J; junction bases unmatched: 4. CDR3 DNA sequence: TGCGCCAGCAGCTTGGTTAGCGGGAGAAACACAGATACGCAGTATTTT. It codes for CASSLVSGRNTDTQYF.

The rearrangement uses TRBV19 and TRBJ1-4; 7 bases match TRBD1. Germline-derived CDR1 and CDR2 are LNHDA and SQIVND (reference sequence). J gave up 7 bases and V 6 bases, and 5 bases lay outside the gene matches. The CDR3 is 13 amino acids. The CDR3 nucleotides are TGTGCCAGTAGCCAGGGGGACGGTGAAAAACTGTTTTTT. Its translation is CASSQGDGEKLFF.

V and J are TRBV5-8 and TRBJ2-5; maybe TRBD2 (5 bases). With 5 bases removed from V and 5 bases from J, the gap between germline ends came to 22 bases. Germline V lookup: CDR1 SGHTS, CDR2 YDEGEE. CDR3 length: 16 amino acids. CDR3: CASSHGSLASGETQYF. The CDR3 DNA reads as TGTGCCAGCAGTCATGGGTCCCTGGCGTCGGGGGAGACCCAGTACTTC.

The rearrangement uses TRBV5-4 and TRBJ1-2, with D tentatively TRBD1 (6 bases). This CDR3 has 14 residues. Germline CDR1 reads SGHNT; CDR2 reads YYREEE (reference sequence). The V and J ends lost 6 bases and 8 bases respectively, with 20 bases between them. The CDR3 sequence: CASTIEAGVKGYTF. The CDR3 bases are TGTGCCAGCACCATCGAGGCAGGGGTGAAGGGCTACACCTTC.

The chain is built from TRBV2 and TRBJ1-4; 10 bases are a match to TRBD1. The V segment lost 9 bases and the J segment 7 bases; nucleotides outside the gene matches: 2. This CDR3 region has 12 residues. Germline CDR1 SNHLY, CDR2 FYNNEI. The CDR3, as DNA: TGTGCCAGTAGGACAGGGGGTGAAAAACTGTTTTTT. Amino acids: CASRTGGEKLFF. The whole variable domain, remainder taken from reference TRBV2 and TRBJ1-4, is EPEVTQTPSHQVTQMGQEVILRCVPISNHLYFYWYRQILGQKVEFLVSFYNNEISEKSEIFDDQFSVERPDGSNFTLKIRSTKLEDSAMYFCASRTGGEKLFFGSGTQLSVL.

The chain carries TRBV5-1 and TRBJ1-1; 9 positions match TRBD1. Germline values: CDR1 SGHRS, CDR2 YFSETQ. After removal of 8 bases from V and 5 bases from J, the junction contained 10 bases not matched to a gene. The length of the CDR3 is 14 residues. The DNA of the CDR3 is TGCGCCAGTAAAAAGGGACAGGGAGGGACTGAAGCTTTCTTT. Translated: CASKKGQGGTEAFF.

CDR3 nucleotides: TGTGCCAGCAGTCGTACTGGGACTAGCGGGGCGGTAGATACGCAGTATTTT. Translated: CASSRTGTSGAVDTQYF. V is TRBV11-3 and J is TRBJ2-3, with 13 bases lining up with TRBD2. Trimming at V came to 6 bases and at J to 5 bases, leaving 11 bases not matched to a gene. Germline V gives CDR1 SGHNT, CDR2 YENEEA. CDR3 length: 17 residues.

This sequence joins TRBV27 and TRBJ1-1; 10 bases fit TRBD1. Germline V gene data show CDR1 as MNHEY and CDR2 as SMNVEV (reference sequence). Germline trimming cut 3 bases from V and 7 bases from J; bases unmatched to any gene: 11. There are 16 residues in the CDR3. Here the CDR3 DNA reads TGTGCCAGCAGTTTCTCGTTCCGGGACAGGGGTTATGAAGCTTTCTTT. Translating gives CASSFSFRDRGYEAFF.

The chain has TRBV19 and TRBJ1-4; D is ambiguous. From germline, CDR1 is LNHDA and CDR2 SQIVND (reference sequence). Between the trimmed V and J ends, which lost 4 bases and 8 bases, there was a span of 11 bases. The CDR3 is made up of 13 amino acids. In DNA form, the CDR3 reads TGTGCCAGTAGTACGCGGGGAGGGGAAAAACTGTTTTTT. Translation: CASSTRGGEKLFF.

The chain links TRBV6-4 to TRBJ2-1; tentative D call: TRBD2 (5 bases). Trimming took off 0 bases at V and 3 bases at J, with 12 bases between the two ends. The germline CDR1 and CDR2 sequences are MRHNA and SNTAGT. The CDR3 length is 16 residues. This CDR3 reads CASSDSFYGDYNEQFF. CDR3 sequence (DNA): TGTGCCAGCAGTGACTCGTTCTACGGGGACTACAATGAGCAGTTCTTC.

The gene calls are TRBV4-2 and TRBJ2-7; D may be TRBD1 (5 bases). Between the trimmed V and J ends, which lost 5 bases and 4 bases, there was a span of 9 bases. The CDR3 extends over 12 amino acids. CDR1 is LGHNA, CDR2 YNFKEQ, per germline. CDR3 region: CASSLPGYEQYF. CDR3 in DNA: TGTGCCAGCAGCTTACCAGGGTACGAGCAGTACTTC.

The rearrangement joins TRBV6-1 to TRBJ1-1, with TRBD1 as a possible D gene (5 bases). Germline V CDR1 and CDR2: MNHNS, SASEGT. CDR3 size: 12 residues. Trimming shortened V by 3 bases and J by 4 bases, and 6 bases separated the two germline ends. The CDR3 sequence is CASSEGGTEAFF. The CDR3, as DNA: TGTGCCAGCAGTGAGGGGGGCACTGAAGCTTTCTTT.

This clone appeared a few times. This chain uses TRBV20-1 with TRBJ2-1, with TRBD1 identical over 7 bases. Germline V gene data show CDR1 as DFQATT and CDR2 as SNEGSKA (reference sequence). CDR3 length: 11 residues. Trimming at V came to 1 base and at J to 10 bases, leaving 1 base not matched to a gene. Written as DNA, the CDR3 is TGCAGTGCTAGAGTGGACAGGGAGCAGTTCTTC. Protein product: CSARVDREQFF.

This rearrangement joins TRBV28 to TRBJ2-1, with 7 nucleotides matching TRBD1. After removal of 4 bases from V and 10 bases from J, the junction contained 13 bases not matched to a gene. Germline V gives CDR1 MDHEN, CDR2 SYDVKM. There are 15 residues in the CDR3. CDR3 sequence (DNA): TGTGCCAGCAGTTCCGGGACAGTAGCTATTTGGGAGCAGTTCTTC. Translation gives CASSSGTVAIWEQFF.